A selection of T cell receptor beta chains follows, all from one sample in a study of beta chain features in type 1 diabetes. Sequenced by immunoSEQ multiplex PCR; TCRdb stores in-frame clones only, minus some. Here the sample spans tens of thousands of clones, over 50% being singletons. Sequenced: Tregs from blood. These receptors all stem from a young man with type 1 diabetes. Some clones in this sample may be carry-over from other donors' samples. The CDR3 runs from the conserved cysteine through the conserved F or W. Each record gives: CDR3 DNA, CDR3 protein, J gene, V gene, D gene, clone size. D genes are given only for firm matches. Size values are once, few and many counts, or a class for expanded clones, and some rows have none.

TGTGCCAGCAGCCGGACAGCCACAAATGAAAAACTGTTTTTT CASSRTATNEKLFF TRBJ1-4 TRBV7-6 . .
TGTGCCAGCAAGACAGACAATGAAAAACTGTTTTTT CASKTDNEKLFF TRBJ1-4 TRBV6-6 . .
TGTGCCAGCAGGTTGAGAGACAATGAGCAGTTCTTC CASRLRDNEQFF TRBJ2-1 TRBV11-1 . .
TGTGCCAGCAGCTATAGCGGGGAAGACAGTACCCAGTACTTC CASSYSGEDSTQYF TRBJ2-5 TRBV7-3 TRBD2 .
TGTGCCAGCTCACCAGTTTCGTGGACAGGGTACTACAATGAGCAGTTCTTC CASSPVSWTGYYNEQFF TRBJ2-1 TRBV18 TRBD1 .
TGTGCCAGCAGCGTAGGAATTATCGTGGGACAGTACCTGGAGACCCAGTACTTC CASSVGIIVGQYLETQYF TRBJ2-5 TRBV9 TRBD1 .
TGTGCCTGGAGTGTACGAAGATCGGTCTCTGGGGCCAACGTCCTGACTTTC CAWSVRRSVSGANVLTF TRBJ2-6 TRBV30 . .
TGCGCCAGCAGCTTGGTAACTAGCGGGGAACAAGAGACCCAGTACTTC CASSLVTSGEQETQYF TRBJ2-5 TRBV5-1 TRBD2 .
TGTGCCAGCAGCTTAGATGGGGGCCTAGGGTACAATGAGCAGTTCTTC CASSLDGGLGYNEQFF TRBJ2-1 TRBV7-2 . few
TGTGCCAGCAGCCCGACAGGGGTGGATGGCTACACCTTC CASSPTGVDGYTF TRBJ1-2 TRBV7-2 TRBD1 few
TGCGCCAGCAGCTTGCGTACAGGGGGTGACACCGGGGAGCTGTTTTTT CASSLRTGGDTGELFF TRBJ2-2 TRBV5-1 TRBD1 .
TGCGCCAGCAGTTCGAGCCAAGAGACCCAGTACTTC CASSSSQETQYF TRBJ2-5 TRBV5-1 . .
TGCGCCAGCAGCCACCCGGACAGGAAAAACATTCAGTACTTC CASSHPDRKNIQYF TRBJ2-4 TRBV4-1 TRBD1 once
TGCGCCAGCAGCCCAAGTAGGAGCCTGTACTATGGCTACACCTTC CASSPSRSLYYGYTF TRBJ1-2 TRBV4-3 . .
TGTGCCAGCAGTGCAGGACTAGCGGCAACACAAGAGACCCAGTACTTC CASSAGLAATQETQYF TRBJ2-5 TRBV2 TRBD2 .
TGTGCCAGCAGTTCCAGTGACACCGCTAACTATGGCTACACCTTC CASSSSDTANYGYTF TRBJ1-2 TRBV5-4 . .
TGTGCCTTTACGACAGGGTACTCTGGAAACACCATATATTTT CAFTTGYSGNTIYF TRBJ1-3 TRBV30 TRBD1 .
TGTGCCAGCAGCTTCAGGATAGGTGATGGCTACACCTTC CASSFRIGDGYTF TRBJ1-2 TRBV7-2 . once
TGTGCCAGCAGCACTCCACAGGGACGTGGCTACACCTTC CASSTPQGRGYTF TRBJ1-2 TRBV5-4 . few
TGTGCCAGCAGCTTATCTTCGGGTTGGGAGACCCAGTACTTC CASSLSSGWETQYF TRBJ2-5 TRBV7-2 . .
TGTGCCAGCTCACGGGCTCCTTCGGATACGCAGTATTTT CASSRAPSDTQYF TRBJ2-3 TRBV18 . .
TGCGCCAGCAGCTTTGACTACCAAGAGACCCAGTACTTC CASSFDYQETQYF TRBJ2-5 TRBV5-1 . .
TGTGCCAGCAGCTTAGGGTTGAGGGAGCCCTACGAGCAGTACTTC CASSLGLREPYEQYF TRBJ2-7 TRBV11-2 . .
TGTGCCAGCAGAAACCCCGAGAACGAGCAGTACTTC CASRNPENEQYF TRBJ2-7 TRBV6-5 . .
TGCGCCAGCAGCTTGAGACGACAGGGGGGTATGGATGGCTACACCTTC CASSLRRQGGMDGYTF TRBJ1-2 TRBV5-1 TRBD1 .
TGTGCCAGCAGCCCCGGGACAGGGGACGGTGGAGCTTTCTTT CASSPGTGDGGAFF TRBJ1-1 TRBV5-4 TRBD1 .
TGCGCCAGCAGACAGGAAGCTGGGGAGCTGTTTTTT CASRQEAGELFF TRBJ2-2 TRBV5-1 . .
TGCAGCGTTGGACAGCGTTCGACCTACGAGCAGTACTTC CSVGQRSTYEQYF TRBJ2-7 TRBV29-1 . few
TGTGCCAGCTCACTACAGTCAGGGGGCGCTGGGGCCAACGTCCTGACTTTC CASSLQSGGAGANVLTF TRBJ2-6 TRBV18 TRBD1 once
TGCGCCAGCACCGAAACCGGGACAGGGGACTACGAGCAGTACTTC CASTETGTGDYEQYF TRBJ2-7 TRBV10-2 TRBD1 .
TGTGCCAGCAGTTGGGGCGGACCCTACGAGCAGTACTTC CASSWGGPYEQYF TRBJ2-7 TRBV7-9 . .
TGTGCCAGCAGCTCAGGGGTTTCTGGAAACACCATATATTTT CASSSGVSGNTIYF TRBJ1-3 TRBV4-2 . .
TGTGCCAGCAGCCAAGGCGGGGGCCTTGACAATGAGCAGTTCTTC CASSQGGGLDNEQFF TRBJ2-1 TRBV4-2 . few
TGTGCCAGCAGCCTAGGACTGGAACTAGCCAAAAACATTCAGTACTTC CASSLGLELAKNIQYF TRBJ2-4 TRBV5-4 . .
TGTGCCAGCAGCACCACTAGCGGGGACGGGCAGTACTTC CASSTTSGDGQYF TRBJ2-7 TRBV7-9 TRBD2 .
TGTGCCAGCAGTGGAGCGGGGGGGCCGTCCAATGAGCAGTTCTTC CASSGAGGPSNEQFF TRBJ2-1 TRBV2 TRBD2 .
TGTGCCAGCAGCTTATCATCGGGGAATCAGCCCCAGCATTTT CASSLSSGNQPQHF TRBJ1-5 TRBV7-9 . .
TGCGCCAGCAGCGACAGCATGAACACTGAAGCTTTCTTT CASSDSMNTEAFF TRBJ1-1 TRBV5-1 . .
TGTGCCAGCAGCGAGGTTCCAAATACGCAGTATTTT CASSEVPNTQYF TRBJ2-3 TRBV6-1 . once
TGTGCCAGCAGCCAAGATCGGGGACAGGGGGCTAGGAGCACTGAAGCTTTCTTT CASSQDRGQGARSTEAFF TRBJ1-1 TRBV14 TRBD1 .
TGTGCCAGCAGCCCGCTAGGGACAACGAACACTGAAGCTTTCTTT CASSPLGTTNTEAFF TRBJ1-1 TRBV7-6 . .